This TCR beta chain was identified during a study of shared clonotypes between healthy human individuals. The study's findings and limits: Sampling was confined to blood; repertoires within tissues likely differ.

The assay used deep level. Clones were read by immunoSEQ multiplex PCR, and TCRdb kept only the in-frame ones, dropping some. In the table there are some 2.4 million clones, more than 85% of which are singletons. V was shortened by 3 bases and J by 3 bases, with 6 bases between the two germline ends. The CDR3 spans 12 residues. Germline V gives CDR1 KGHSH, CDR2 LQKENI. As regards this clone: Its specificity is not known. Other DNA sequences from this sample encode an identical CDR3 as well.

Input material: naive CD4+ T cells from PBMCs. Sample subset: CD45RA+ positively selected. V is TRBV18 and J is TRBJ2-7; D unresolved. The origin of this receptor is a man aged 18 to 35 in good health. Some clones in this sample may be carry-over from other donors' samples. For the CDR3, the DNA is TGTGCCAGCTCACCCGGCGGCTACGAGCAGTACTTC. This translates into CASSPGGYEQYF.